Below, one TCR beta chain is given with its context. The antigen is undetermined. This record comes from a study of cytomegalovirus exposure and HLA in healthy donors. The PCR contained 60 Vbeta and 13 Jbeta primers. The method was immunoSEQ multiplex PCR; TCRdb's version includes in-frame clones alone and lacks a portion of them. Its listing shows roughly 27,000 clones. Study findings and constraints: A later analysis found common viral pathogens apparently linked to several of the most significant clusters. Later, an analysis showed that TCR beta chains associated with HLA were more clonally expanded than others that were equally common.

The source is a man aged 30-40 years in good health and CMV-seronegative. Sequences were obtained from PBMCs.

Written as DNA, the CDR3 is TGTGCCAGCAGTTACGGCACAGGGGGCGAGGTTTTGTACACCTTC. This gives the protein CASSYGTGGEVLYTF. The chain uses TRBV6-5 and TRBJ1-2; 9 positions agree with TRBD1. CDR1 MNHEY and CDR2 SVGAGI come from the germline V gene. This CDR3 is 15 amino acids long. The V and J ends lost 2 bases and 11 bases, in that order; junction bases with no gene match: 12.